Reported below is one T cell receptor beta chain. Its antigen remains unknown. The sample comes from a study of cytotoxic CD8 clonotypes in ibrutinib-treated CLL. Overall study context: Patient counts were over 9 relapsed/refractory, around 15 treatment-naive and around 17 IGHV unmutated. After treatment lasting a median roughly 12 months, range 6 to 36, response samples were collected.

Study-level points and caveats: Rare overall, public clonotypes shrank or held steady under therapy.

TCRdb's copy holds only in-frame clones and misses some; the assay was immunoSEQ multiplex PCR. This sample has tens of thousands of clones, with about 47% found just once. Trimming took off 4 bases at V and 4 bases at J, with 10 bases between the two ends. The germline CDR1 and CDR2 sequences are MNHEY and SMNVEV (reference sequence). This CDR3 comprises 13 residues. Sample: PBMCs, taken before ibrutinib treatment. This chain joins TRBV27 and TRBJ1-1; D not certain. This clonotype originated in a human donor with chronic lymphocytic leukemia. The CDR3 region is CASSYLEATEAFF. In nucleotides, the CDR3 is TGTGCCAGCAGTTACTTAGAAGCCACTGAAGCTTTCTTT.